This entry lists 26 T cell receptor beta chains sequenced from one sample in a study of identical twins (dated by TCRdb to the mid-2010s). The receptor library was made with 5' RACE. The run used an Illumina HiSeq 2000. TCRdb reran the public reads through fastp at Q25 and MiXCR, keeping productive beta chains. Under each unique CDR3 protein, matching rows form one entry showing the most common genes and DNA. This sample holds about 340,000 distinct CDR3 sequences; around 12% were observed only once. The ten largest clones add up to just over 7% of the sample. This sample also appeared in a second study, on yellow fever vaccine responses in identical twins.

Sequencing used CD8+ T cells sorted from blood. Source of these receptors: a woman aged 18-29 years in good health.

This clonotype has just a few counts. The chain uses TRBV7-6 and TRBJ1-1; tentatively, D is TRBD1 (6 bases). Trimming removed 5 bases from V and 0 bases from J, with 19 bases in between. This CDR3 has 17 amino acids. Germline-derived CDR1 and CDR2 are SGHVS and FNYEAQ. Written as DNA, the CDR3 is TGTGCCAGCAGCCCAAAAGGCGACAGGAACATGAACACTGAAGCTTTCTTT. This gives the protein CASSPKGDRNMNTEAFF.

Only a few counts were recorded for this clonotype. The chain links TRBV5-6 to TRBJ1-4, with a possible D match to TRBD1 (6 bases). This CDR3 is 17 amino acids long. Trimming took off 0 bases at V and 0 bases at J, with 12 bases between the two ends. Germline V gene sequence: CDR1 SGHDT, CDR2 YYEEEE. CDR3 amino acids: CASSLAGAIATNEKLFF. CDR3 bases: TGTGCCAGCAGCTTGGCGGGGGCTATTGCAACTAATGAAAAACTGTTTTTT. The full variable domain, in which reference TRBV5-6 and TRBJ1-4 provide the parts outside the CDR3, is DAGVTQSPTHLIKTRGQQVTLRCSPKSGHDTVSWYQQALGQGPQFIFQYYEEEERQRGNFPDRFSGHQFPNYSSELNVNALLLGDSALYLCASSLAGAIATNEKLFFGSGTQLSVL.

The gene calls are TRBV7-9 and TRBJ2-7, with 9 bases lining up with TRBD1. V dropped 5 bases and J dropped 7; count of bases not matched to a gene: 15. This CDR3 spans 16 amino acids. Per germline, CDR1 SEHNR and CDR2 FQNEAQ (reference sequence). DNA of the CDR3: TGTGCCAGCAGCATCACCCCCGGGACAGGGCGGCAGGAGCAGTACTTC. This sequence encodes CASSITPGTGRQEQYF.

This clonotype has a count of ten or more. This chain uses TRBV4-1 with TRBJ2-3, with 7 bases identical to TRBD2. CDR3 length equals 13 residues. Trimming took 6 bases from V and 0 from J; bases not matched to a gene: 0. Germline-derived CDR1 and CDR2 are MGHRA and YSYEKL. In nucleotides, the CDR3 is TGCGCCAGCAGAGCGGGGAGCACAGATACGCAGTATTTT. Translation: CASRAGSTDTQYF.

V usage is TRBV20-1 and J usage is TRBJ2-1; TRBD2 matches at 8 bases. This CDR3 has 13 residues. With 3 bases clipped from V and 4 bases from J, the junction kept 2 bases outside the gene matches. Germline CDR1 DFQATT, CDR2 SNEGSKA (reference sequence). The CDR3 protein is CSASREGYNEQFF. CDR3 nucleotides: TGCAGTGCTAGCCGGGAGGGATACAATGAGCAGTTCTTC.

With respect to this clonotype: A read error may produce the germline difference seen at one junction end. This chain uses TRBV7-9 with TRBJ2-2; D is undetermined. Looked up from germline, CDR1 is SEHNR and CDR2 is FQNEAQ (reference sequence). The CDR3 runs 12 residues. The CDR3 DNA reads as TGTGCCGGCAGCTTAGCCGGCGGGGAGCTGTTTTTT. Residues: CAGSLAGGELFF. Supplemented by reference TRBV7-9 and TRBJ2-2, the full variable domain reads DTGVSQNPRHKITKRGQNVTFRCDPISEHNRLYWYRQTLGQGPEFLTYFQNEAQLEKSRLLSDRFSAERPKGSFSTLEIQRTEQGDSAMYLCAGSLAGGELFFGEGSRLTVL.

This clonotype was observed at least ten times. This chain links TRBV7-9 with TRBJ2-7; D might be TRBD1 or TRBD2, each matching 5 bases. Germline V gene lookup returns CDR1 SEHNR and CDR2 FQNEAQ (reference sequence). CDR3 size: 12 residues. V gave up 3 bases and J gave up 7 bases, with 10 bases separating them. The CDR3 is CASSLGPAEQYF. The CDR3 nucleotides read TGTGCCAGCAGCTTGGGACCAGCGGAGCAGTACTTC.

This clonotype was counted between two and nine times. CDR3 nucleotide sequence: TGTGCCAGCAGCTTAGGCCGAAATAGCGGGGGCCAAACAGATACGCAGTATTTT. The encoded protein is CASSLGRNSGGQTDTQYF. The rearrangement uses TRBV13 and TRBJ2-3; 9 positions match TRBD2. Per the germline V gene, CDR1 is PRHDT and CDR2 is FYEKMQ (reference sequence). CDR3 length equals 18 residues. Germline trimming cut 0 bases from V and 3 bases from J; bases unmatched to any gene: 10.

This clonotype turned up a few times. This chain uses TRBV20-1 with TRBJ2-5; D may correspond to TRBD1 or TRBD2 (5 bases each). Germline-derived CDR1 and CDR2 are DFQATT and SNEGSKA (reference sequence). This CDR3 comprises 14 residues. Deletions cut 2 bases from V and 5 bases from J, with 15 bases between. CDR3 amino acids: CSARREGRRETQYF. The CDR3 DNA reads TGCAGTGCTAGACGTGAGGGGCGCCGGGAGACCCAGTACTTC.

CDR3 residues: CASSSGRKEQYF. Here the CDR3 DNA reads TGTGCCAGCAGTTCTGGAAGGAAGGAGCAGTACTTC. This chain joins TRBV27 and TRBJ2-7; D is uncertain. V was clipped by 4 bases and J by 7 bases, with 11 bases between them. Per germline, CDR1 MNHEY and CDR2 SMNVEV (reference sequence). The CDR3 spans 12 residues.

This sequence joins TRBV12-3 or TRBV12-4 and TRBJ2-3, with D unresolved. The CDR3 spans 12 residues. V lost 6 bases, J lost 5 bases, and 9 bases lay in between. The CDR3 nucleotides are TGTGCCAGCAGAACCCCAGGAGATACGCAGTATTTT. Translation gives CASRTPGDTQYF.

V usage is TRBV4-1 and J usage is TRBJ2-3; perhaps TRBD2 as D (6 bases). Between the trimmed V and J ends, which lost 6 bases and 6 bases, there was a span of 19 bases. The CDR3 is made up of 15 amino acids. CDR1 and CDR2 (germline): MGHRA, YSYEKL. The CDR3 DNA reads TGCGCCAGCAGTCTCGCTACGCAAGGAGGGGATACGCAGTATTTT. It specifies CASSLATQGGDTQYF.

This clonotype was observed a handful of times. The V gene is TRBV14, the J gene TRBJ1-2; 8 nucleotides agree with TRBD1. This CDR3 has 14 amino acids. CDR1 is SGHDN, CDR2 FVKESK, per germline. V was pared by 1 base and J by 4 bases, with 2 bases of the junction left unmatched. The CDR3 DNA follows: TGTGCCAGCAGCCAAGTACAGGGGGGCTATGGCTACACCTTC. Its translation is CASSQVQGGYGYTF.

This clonotype was detected a few times. The chain is built from TRBV20-1 and TRBJ2-7, with D hard to call. Germline assignment: CDR1 DFQATT and CDR2 SNEGSKA (reference sequence). This CDR3 region has 14 residues. V dropped 3 bases and J dropped 3 bases, with 15 bases sitting between them. The CDR3 bases are TGCAGTGCTAGGGGAATATACTGGAGCTACGAGCAGTACGTC. It yields the protein CSARGIYWSYEQYV.

CDR3 in amino acids: CASSDQGSYNEQFF. In nucleotides, the CDR3 is TGTGCCAGCAGTGACCAGGGGTCCTACAATGAGCAGTTCTTC. The rearrangement links TRBV25-1 to TRBJ2-1; possibly TRBD1 for D (6 bases). Trimming stripped 3 bases from V and 1 base from J, with 7 bases between. CDR1 is MGHDK and CDR2 is SYGVNS in the germline V gene. The length of the CDR3 is 14 residues.

This clonotype was counted many times. V is TRBV3-1 and J is TRBJ1-1, with D unresolved. CDR1 LGHDT and CDR2 YNNKEL come from the germline V gene (reference sequence). The CDR3 length is 12 residues. The V gene lost 0 bases and the J gene lost 4 bases, with 3 bases spanning the gap. The CDR3 DNA is TGTGCCAGCAGCCAAGAGGCCACTGAAGCTTTCTTT. It specifies CASSQEATEAFF.

This clonotype was observed a few times. The V gene is TRBV24-1, the J gene TRBJ2-1; a possible D gene is TRBD2 (5 bases). This CDR3 spans 19 amino acids. Trimming took 4 bases from V and 4 from J, leaving 25 bases between them. The germline gives CDR1 KGHDR, CDR2 SFDVKD. The CDR3 coding sequence is TGTGCCACCAGTGACCACCCTGTTTATGACCTAGCAGAGTACAATGAGCAGTTCTTC. Its translation is CATSDHPVYDLAEYNEQFF.

This clonotype was seen repeatedly, ten times or more. This chain connects TRBV29-1 to TRBJ2-3, with 11 bases matching TRBD2. Germline CDR1 reads SQVTM; CDR2 reads ANQGSEA. The CDR3 totals 14 residues. With V trimmed by 4 bases and J by 3 bases, 3 bases remained unmatched. The CDR3 sequence is CSVVSGRATDTQYF. The CDR3 nucleotides read TGCAGCGTTGTTAGCGGGAGGGCTACAGATACGCAGTATTTT.

The CDR3 is CASSVAGYKDTQYF. CDR3 DNA: TGTGCCAGCAGCGTAGCCGGATACAAAGATACGCAGTATTTT. The chain is built from TRBV9 and TRBJ2-3; no clear D. V lost 0 bases to trimming and J lost 5 bases, with 10 bases between them. The CDR3 loop spans 14 amino acids. Looked up from germline, CDR1 is SGDLS and CDR2 is YYNGEE.

The chain links TRBV6-1 to TRBJ2-7, with 16 bases that match TRBD2. Germline CDR1 MNHNS, CDR2 SASEGT. The CDR3 consists of 15 residues. The DNA for the CDR3 is TGTGCCGGCAGTCAGGGACTAGCGGGGGGGTACGAGCAGTACGTC. This encodes CAGSQGLAGGYEQYV.

This clonotype came up many times. The chain employs TRBV7-9 and TRBJ1-1; 7 positions match TRBD1. After removal of 6 bases from V and 1 base from J, the junction contained 5 bases not matched to a gene. This CDR3 contains 14 residues. Germline V CDR1 and CDR2: SEHNR, FQNEAQ (reference sequence). This CDR3 is CASRGGTENTEAFF. CDR3 nucleotides: TGTGCCAGCAGGGGAGGGACAGAGAACACTGAAGCTTTCTTT.

In this sample, this clonotype turned up a few times. The rearrangement uses TRBV20-1 and TRBJ2-3, with D tentatively TRBD1 (6 bases). Deletions cut 6 bases from V and 4 bases from J, with 26 bases between. The CDR3 spans 17 residues. Germline assignment: CDR1 DFQATT and CDR2 SNEGSKA (reference sequence). This chain's CDR3 is CSAPCPGTFSGPDTQYF. The CDR3 coding sequence is TGCAGTGCCCCCTGTCCCGGGACATTCTCGGGGCCAGATACGCAGTATTTT.

This clonotype was seen only a few times. This chain links TRBV9 with TRBJ2-3; 10 bases are shared with TRBD2. Trimming removed 3 bases from V and 4 bases from J; junction bases left unmatched: 2. The germline V gene has CDR1 SGDLS and CDR2 YYNGEE. CDR3 length equals 14 residues. The CDR3 DNA reads TGTGCCAGCAGCGGCAGCGGGAGGGCAGATACGCAGTATTTT. This codes for CASSGSGRADTQYF.

This chain uses TRBV27 with TRBJ2-4; 9 bases agree with TRBD2. The CDR3 extends over 17 amino acids. Germline-derived CDR1 and CDR2 are MNHEY and SMNVEV (reference sequence). Trimming at V came to 6 bases and at J to 8 bases, leaving 17 bases not matched to a gene. The CDR3 reads CASSRWAERGAWHIQYF. In nucleotides, the CDR3 is TGTGCCAGCAGCCGTTGGGCTGAGCGGGGGGCGTGGCACATTCAGTACTTC.

V and J are TRBV7-8 and TRBJ1-6; no definite D call. The V end lost 2 bases, the J end lost 10 bases, and 18 bases lay between the germline ends. This CDR3 spans 16 amino acids. Germline CDR1 reads SGHVS; CDR2 reads FQNEAQ. In nucleotides, the CDR3 is TGTGCCAGCAGCTTAAAGCAAGGGATAGTGGAATCACCCCTCCACTTT. Protein: CASSLKQGIVESPLHF.

V gene TRBV2 combines with J gene TRBJ2-7; TRBD1 matches at 7 bases. Germline V gene sequence: CDR1 SNHLY, CDR2 FYNNEI. The CDR3 is 16 amino acids. The CDR3, as DNA: TGTGCCAGCAGTGTAGAACGGGACAGCAGCTCCTACAAGCAGTACGTC. It codes for CASSVERDSSSYKQYV.